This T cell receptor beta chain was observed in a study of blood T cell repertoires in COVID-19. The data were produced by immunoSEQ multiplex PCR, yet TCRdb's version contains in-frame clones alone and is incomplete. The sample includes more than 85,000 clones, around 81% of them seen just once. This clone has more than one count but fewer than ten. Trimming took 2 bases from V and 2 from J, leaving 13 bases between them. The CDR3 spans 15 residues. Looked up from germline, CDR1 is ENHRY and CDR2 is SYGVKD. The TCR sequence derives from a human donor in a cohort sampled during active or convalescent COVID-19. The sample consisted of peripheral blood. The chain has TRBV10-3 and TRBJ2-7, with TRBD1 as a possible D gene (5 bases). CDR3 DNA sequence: TGTGCCATCAGTGAGACGGCAGGGCAAACCTACGAGCAGTACTTC. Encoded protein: CAISETAGQTYEQYF.